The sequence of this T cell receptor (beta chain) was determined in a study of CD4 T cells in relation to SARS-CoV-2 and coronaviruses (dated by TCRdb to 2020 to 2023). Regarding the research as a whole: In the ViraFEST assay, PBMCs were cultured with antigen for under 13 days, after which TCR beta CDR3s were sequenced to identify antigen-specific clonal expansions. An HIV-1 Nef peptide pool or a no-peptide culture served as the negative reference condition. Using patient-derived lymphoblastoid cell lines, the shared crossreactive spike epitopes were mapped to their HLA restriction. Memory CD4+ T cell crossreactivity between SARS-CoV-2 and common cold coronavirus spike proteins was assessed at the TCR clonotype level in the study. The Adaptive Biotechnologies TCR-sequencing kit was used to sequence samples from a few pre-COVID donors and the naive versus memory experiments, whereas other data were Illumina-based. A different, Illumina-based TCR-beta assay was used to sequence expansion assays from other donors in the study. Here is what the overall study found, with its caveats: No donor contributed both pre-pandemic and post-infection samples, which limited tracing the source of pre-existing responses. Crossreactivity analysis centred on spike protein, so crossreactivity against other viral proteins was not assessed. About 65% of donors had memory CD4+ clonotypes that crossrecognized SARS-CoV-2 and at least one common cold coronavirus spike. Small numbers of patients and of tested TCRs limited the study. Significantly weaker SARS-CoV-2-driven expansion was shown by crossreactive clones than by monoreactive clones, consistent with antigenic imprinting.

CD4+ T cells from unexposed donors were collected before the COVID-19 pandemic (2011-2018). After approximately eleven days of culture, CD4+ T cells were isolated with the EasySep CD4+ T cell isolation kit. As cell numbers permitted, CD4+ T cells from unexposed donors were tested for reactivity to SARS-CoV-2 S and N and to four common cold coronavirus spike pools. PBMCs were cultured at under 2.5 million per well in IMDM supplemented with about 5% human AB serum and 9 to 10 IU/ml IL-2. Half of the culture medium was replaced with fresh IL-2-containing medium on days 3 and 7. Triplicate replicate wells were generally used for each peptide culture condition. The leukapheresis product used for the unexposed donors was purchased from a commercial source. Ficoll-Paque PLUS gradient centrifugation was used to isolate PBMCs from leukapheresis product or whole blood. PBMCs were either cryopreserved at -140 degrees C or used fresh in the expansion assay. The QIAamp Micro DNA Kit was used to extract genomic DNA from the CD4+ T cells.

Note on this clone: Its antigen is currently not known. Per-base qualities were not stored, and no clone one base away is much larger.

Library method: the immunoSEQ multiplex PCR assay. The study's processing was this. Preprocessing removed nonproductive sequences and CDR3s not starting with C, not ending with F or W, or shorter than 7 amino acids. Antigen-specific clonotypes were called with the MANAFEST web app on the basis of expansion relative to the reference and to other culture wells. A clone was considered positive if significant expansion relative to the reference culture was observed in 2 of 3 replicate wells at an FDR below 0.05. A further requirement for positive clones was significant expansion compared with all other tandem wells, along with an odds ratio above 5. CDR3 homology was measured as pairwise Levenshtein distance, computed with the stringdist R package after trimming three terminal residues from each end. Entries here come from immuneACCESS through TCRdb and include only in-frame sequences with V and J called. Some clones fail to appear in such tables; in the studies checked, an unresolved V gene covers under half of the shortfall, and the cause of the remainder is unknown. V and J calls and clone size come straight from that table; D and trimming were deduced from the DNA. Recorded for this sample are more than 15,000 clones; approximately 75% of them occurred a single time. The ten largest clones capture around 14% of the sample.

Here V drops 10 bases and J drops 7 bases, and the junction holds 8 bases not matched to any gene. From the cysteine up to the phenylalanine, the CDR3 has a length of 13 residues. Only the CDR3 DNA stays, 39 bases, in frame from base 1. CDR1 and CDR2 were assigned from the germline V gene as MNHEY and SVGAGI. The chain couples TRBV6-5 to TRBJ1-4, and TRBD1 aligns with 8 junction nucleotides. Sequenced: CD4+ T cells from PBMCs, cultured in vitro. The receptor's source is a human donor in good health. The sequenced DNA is TGTGCCACCTCCCCAGGGGGCGGTGAAAAACTGTTTTTT. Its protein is CATSPGGGEKLFF.